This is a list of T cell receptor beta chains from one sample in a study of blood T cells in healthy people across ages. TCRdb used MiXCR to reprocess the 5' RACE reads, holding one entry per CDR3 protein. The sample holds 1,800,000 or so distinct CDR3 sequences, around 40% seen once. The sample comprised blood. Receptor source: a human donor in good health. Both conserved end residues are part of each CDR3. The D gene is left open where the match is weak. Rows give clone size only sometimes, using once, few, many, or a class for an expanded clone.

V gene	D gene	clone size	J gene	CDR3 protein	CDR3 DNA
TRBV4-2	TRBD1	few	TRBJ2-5	CASSQGDRVSETQYF	TGTGCCAGCAGCCAGGGGGACAGGGTATCGGAGACCCAGTACTTC
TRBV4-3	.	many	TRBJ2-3	CASSQDKGTDTQYF	TGCGCCAGCAGCCAAGACAAAGGTACAGATACGCAGTATTTT
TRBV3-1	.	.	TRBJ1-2	CASSRTPAGIYGYTF	TGTGCCAGCAGCCGAACTCCGGCAGGGATCTATGGCTACACCTTC
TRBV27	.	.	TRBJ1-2	CASSLIGTASGYTF	TGTGCCAGCAGTCTAATCGGGACCGCCTCAGGCTACACCTTC
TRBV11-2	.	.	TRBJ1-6	CASSLGFGVQPLHF	TGTGCCAGCAGCTTAGGATTTGGGGTCCAGCCCCTCCACTTT
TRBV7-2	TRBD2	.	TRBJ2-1	CASKGLAGSSSYNEQFF	TGTGCCAGCAAGGGACTAGCGGGCTCGAGCTCCTACAATGAGCAGTTCTTC
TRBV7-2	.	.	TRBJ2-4	CASSPSSVSHNEQYF	TGTGCCAGCAGCCCATCGTCGGTGTCGCACAATGAGCAGTACTTC
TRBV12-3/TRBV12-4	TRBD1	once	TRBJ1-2	CASSKGTGNDYTF	TGTGCCAGCAGCAAAGGGACAGGGAATGACTACACCTTC
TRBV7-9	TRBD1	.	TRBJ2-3	CASSSTMTGGLVDTQYF	TGTGCCAGCAGCTCGACTATGACAGGGGGCTTGGTAGATACGCAGTATTTT
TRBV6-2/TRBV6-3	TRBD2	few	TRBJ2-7	CASSDHGRAEQYF	TGTGCCAGCAGTGACCATGGGAGGGCCGAGCAGTACTTC
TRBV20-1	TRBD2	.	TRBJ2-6	CSARDLLAGGIWEANVLTF	TGCAGTGCTAGAGACCTATTAGCGGGGGGGATCTGGGAAGCCAACGTCCTGACTTTC
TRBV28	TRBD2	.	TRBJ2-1	CASTAGGTVYNEQFF	TGTGCCAGCACCGCGGGGGGGACAGTCTACAATGAGCAGTTCTTC
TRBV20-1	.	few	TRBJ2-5	CSASGGGIGAGETQYF	TGCAGTGCTAGCGGCGGTGGCATTGGGGCGGGAGAGACCCAGTACTTC
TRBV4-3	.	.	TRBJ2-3	CASSQNLGGGTDTQYF	TGCGCCAGCAGCCAAAATTTAGGGGGGGGCACAGATACGCAGTATTTT
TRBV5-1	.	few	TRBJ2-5	CASSLQSRGAGETQYF	TGCGCCAGCAGCTTGCAATCGAGGGGGGCCGGAGAGACCCAGTACTTC
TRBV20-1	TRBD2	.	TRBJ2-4	CSAKSGAGAANIQYF	TGCAGTGCTAAGAGCGGAGCGGGGGCTGCAAACATTCAGTACTTC
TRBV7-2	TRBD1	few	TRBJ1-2	CASRPGQGAESYGYTF	TGTGCCAGCAGACCGGGACAGGGGGCTGAGAGCTATGGCTACACCTTC
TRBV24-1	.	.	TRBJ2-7	CATSRTGSTYEQYF	TGTGCCACCAGCAGGACCGGATCGACCTACGAGCAGTACTTC
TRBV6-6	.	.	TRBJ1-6	CASSYAPGPRRSPLHF	TGTGCCAGCAGTTACGCCCCGGGACCCAGGCGTTCACCCCTCCACTTT
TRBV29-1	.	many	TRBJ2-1	CSVEDPFDRLSYNEQFF	TGCAGCGTTGAAGACCCCTTCGACAGGTTAAGCTACAATGAGCAGTTCTTC
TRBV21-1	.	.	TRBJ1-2	CAISRGYGYTF	TGTGCCATCTCACGAGGGTATGGCTACACCTTC
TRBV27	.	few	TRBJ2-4	CASSLLAGRIGGNIQYF	TGTGCCAGCAGTTTATTAGCAGGGAGGATAGGAGGAAACATTCAGTACTTC
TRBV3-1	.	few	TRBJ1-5	CASSFSLLQPQHF	TGTGCCAGCAGCTTTAGTCTACTTCAGCCCCAGCATTTT
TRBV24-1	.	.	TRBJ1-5	CATSERARQPQHF	TGTGCCACCAGTGAACGAGCCCGTCAGCCCCAGCATTTT
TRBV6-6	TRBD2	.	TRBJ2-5	CASTQAGGETQYF	TGTGCCAGCACCCAAGCGGGGGGTGAGACCCAGTACTTC
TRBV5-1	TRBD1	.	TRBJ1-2	CASSLEGADRDREFYGYTF	TGCGCCAGCAGCTTGGAAGGGGCGGACCGGGACAGGGAGTTTTATGGCTACACCTTC
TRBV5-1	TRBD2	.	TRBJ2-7	CASSLVGQRGGGEQYF	TGCGCCAGCAGCTTGGTAGGCCAGCGGGGGGGCGGCGAGCAGTACTTC
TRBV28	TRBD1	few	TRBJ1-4	CASSPMDRSPNEKLFF	TGTGCCAGCAGTCCCATGGACAGGTCTCCTAATGAAAAACTGTTTTTT
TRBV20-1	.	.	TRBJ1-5	CSAIGDSNQPQHF	TGCAGTGCTATCGGAGATAGCAATCAGCCCCAGCATTTT
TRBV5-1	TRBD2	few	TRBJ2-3	CASSPPSGGSTDTQYF	TGCGCCAGCAGCCCCCCCAGCGGGGGAAGCACAGATACGCAGTATTTT
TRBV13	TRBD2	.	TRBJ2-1	CASSYSGTHPEQFF	TGTGCCAGCAGCTATAGCGGGACCCACCCTGAGCAGTTCTTC